The clone carrying this T cell receptor beta chain was seen many times. What it recognizes is unknown. These data belong to a study of T cell repertoires in cytomegalovirus infection. General study results and limits: Individuals carrying CMV plus the relevant HLA were identified by cumulative frequency of public TCR beta families.

Per the germline V gene, CDR1 is MNHEY and CDR2 is SVGAGI. This CDR3 is built from 16 residues. With 2 bases removed from V and 1 base from J, the gap between germline ends came to 9 bases. One entry per CDR3 protein results from TCRdb running MiXCR on the reads. The sample has tens of thousands of distinct CDR3 sequences, about 4% seen once. The sequence was collected from a human donor in good health (CMV status not recorded). Some clones in this sample may be carry-over from other donors' samples. The V gene is TRBV6-5, the J gene TRBJ2-6; maybe TRBD1 (6 bases). Sequencing was done on a sample of PBMCs. The CDR3, as DNA: TGTGCCAGCAGTTACGGGACAAAATCTGGGGCCAACGTCCTGACTTTC. Protein: CASSYGTKSGANVLTF.